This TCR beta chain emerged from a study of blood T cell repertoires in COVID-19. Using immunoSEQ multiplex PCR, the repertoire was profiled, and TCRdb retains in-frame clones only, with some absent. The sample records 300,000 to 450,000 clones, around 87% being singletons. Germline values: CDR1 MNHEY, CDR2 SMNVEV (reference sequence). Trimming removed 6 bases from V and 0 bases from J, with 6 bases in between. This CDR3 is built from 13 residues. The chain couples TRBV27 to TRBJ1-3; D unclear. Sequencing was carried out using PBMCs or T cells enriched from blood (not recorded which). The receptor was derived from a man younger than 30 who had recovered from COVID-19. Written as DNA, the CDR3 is TGTGCCAGCAGGCGGGCCTCTGGAAACACCATATATTTT. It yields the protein CASRRASGNTIYF.